This T cell receptor beta chain appears in the sequencing data of a study of cytomegalovirus exposure and HLA in healthy donors. The CDR3 loop spans 14 amino acids. With 6 bases removed from V and 5 bases from J, the gap between germline ends came to 16 bases. Turning to this clone: The antigen remains undetermined.

Amplification used 60 Vbeta primers and 13 Jbeta primers. The method was immunoSEQ multiplex PCR; TCRdb's version includes in-frame clones alone and lacks a portion of them. The table lists about 160,000 clones, around four fifths of them singletons, with roughly 1.3% in the top ten. Study-level points and caveats: Across donors, sequencing depth was assumed by presence/absence analyses to be roughly uniform. Researchers counted 180 or so TCR beta chains as cytomegalovirus-associated. Several of the most significant clusters appeared linked to common viral pathogens, based on a later analysis.

The specimen sequenced was PBMCs. This receptor was identified in a woman between 50 and 59 years old in good health and CMV-seronegative. The chain joins TRBV6-7 to TRBJ1-2; D is perhaps TRBD1 (5 bases). TRBV6-7 is placed among ORFs of uncertain function. In DNA, the CDR3 is TGTGCCAGCAGAACACCGGGACTTAGATATGGCTACACCTTC. Encoded protein: CASRTPGLRYGYTF.